This T cell receptor (beta chain) came from a study of blood T cell repertoires in COVID-19. Overall study: The United States, Italy and Spain provided the acute and convalescent COVID-19 samples. Nucleic acid was either cDNA or gDNA, and it came from T cells, B-cell-depleted T cells, or PBMCs.

As handled by the study authors: The assay estimated nucleated cells by amplifying reference gene primers. Generated by immunoSEQ multiplex PCR, the TCRdb table keeps only in-frame clones and is missing some. D and trimming were read from the DNA, whereas the V and J calls and clone size are those reported in that table. Of about 190,000 clones in the sample, approximately 81% are singletons; the top ten hold about a fifth. CDR1 and CDR2 from the germline V gene are MDHEN and SYDVKM. J gave up 8 bases and V 6 bases, and 10 bases lay outside the gene matches. The CDR3 is 15 amino acids. The TCR originated in a human donor in a cohort sampled during active COVID-19. The sample comprised peripheral blood. The chain recombines TRBV28 with TRBJ2-1; 10 nucleotides match TRBD2. The CDR3 spells CASSSAAGGPYEQFF. The CDR3 DNA reads as TGTGCCAGCAGCTCTGCAGCGGGAGGGCCGTATGAGCAGTTCTTC. Using reference TRBV28 and TRBJ2-1 for the parts outside the CDR3, the full variable domain is DVKVTQSSRYLVKRTGEKVFLECVQDMDHENMFWYRQDPGLGLRLIYFSYDVKMKEKGDIPEGYSVSREKKERFSLILESASTNQTSMYLCASSSAAGGPYEQFFGPGTRLTVL.